Given below is one T cell receptor beta chain in context. Its antigen is undetermined. These data come from a study of sequential checkpoint blockade in melanoma. Study information: Maintenance nivolumab came after either treatment sequence. Findings of the study overall: Rising tumor T-cell fraction and clonality meant about 30 times likelier benefit.

Treatment reported: randomized to nivolumab then ipilimumab (arm A) or the reverse (arm B). Repertoires were generated with immunoSEQ multiplex PCR, while TCRdb's copy carries only in-frame clones and drops some. The table shows about 5,500 clones, with approximately 40% occurring only once. Sequenced material: tumor tissue (inferred from file names), taken from a patient given nivolumab and ipilimumab in sequence. This clonotype was sampled from a human donor with melanoma.

CDR3 in DNA: TGTGCCAGCATTCCCGGGATCGCCGGGGAGCTGTTTTTT. Translation gives CASIPGIAGELFF. The rearrangement uses TRBV12-5 and TRBJ2-2; D is perhaps TRBD2 (5 bases). CDR3 length: 13 residues. Per germline, CDR1 LGHNT and CDR2 FRNRAP.